This passage covers 8 T cell receptor beta chains from one sample sequenced in a study of T cell responses to AZD1222 COVID-19 vaccine. Here immunoSEQ multiplex PCR was the method, and the copy in TCRdb shows in-frame clones only, minus some. The sample holds roughly 100,000 clones, around 91% seen once. The material was peripheral blood, obtained on day 0 of AZD1222 vaccination. The receptors were gathered from an adult in good health.

The chain recombines TRBV7-9 with TRBJ1-1; D may be TRBD1 (5 bases). V shed 5 bases and J shed 3 bases, with 16 bases lying between them. Germline CDR1 reads SEHNR; CDR2 reads FQNEAQ (reference sequence). The CDR3 is 15 residues long. The CDR3 DNA is TGTGCCAGCAGCCCTCCCGGGACTACGGACACTGAAGCTTTCTTT. Residues: CASSPPGTTDTEAFF.

J is TRBJ2-5 and V is TRBV6-6; 7 nucleotides align to TRBD1. The CDR3 runs to 14 residues. CDR1 MNHNY and CDR2 SVGAGI come from the germline V gene (reference sequence). Unmatched junction bases numbered 1, after V lost 0 bases and J lost 3 bases. The CDR3 spells CASSYSGQKETQYF. The CDR3 DNA follows: TGTGCCAGCAGTTACTCGGGACAGAAAGAGACCCAGTACTTC.

The chain combines TRBV6-8 with TRBJ2-3; possible D gene TRBD1, 6 bases. Germline V lookup: CDR1 MNHGY, CDR2 SAAAGT. The CDR3 sequence is 14 residues long. The V end lost 6 bases, the J end lost 8 bases, and 18 bases lay between the germline ends. CDR3 bases: TGTGCCAGCAGGCAAAAACAGGGTAAAGGTACGCAGTATTTT. As protein: CASRQKQGKGTQYF.

The chain is built from TRBV7-2 and TRBJ1-5; a possible D gene is TRBD1 (5 bases). The CDR3 loop spans 14 amino acids. Germline CDR1 is SGHTA and CDR2 is FQGNSA. Trimming took off 3 bases at V and 4 bases at J, with 10 bases between the two ends. Here the CDR3 reads CASSFTGLNQPQHF. The CDR3 region has the DNA TGTGCCAGCAGCTTCACAGGCCTAAATCAGCCCCAGCATTTT. Complete variable domain (other parts from reference TRBV7-2 and TRBJ1-5): GAGVSQSPSNKVTEKGKDVELRCDPISGHTALYWYRQSLGQGLEFLIYFQGNSAPDKSGLPSDRFSAERTGGSVSTLTIQRTQQEDSAVYLCASSFTGLNQPQHFGDGTRLSIL.

V is TRBV6-2 or TRBV6-3 and J is TRBJ1-4, with 9 bases fitting TRBD1. This CDR3 has 14 amino acids. V lost 5 bases to trimming and J lost 7 bases; unmatched junction nucleotides: 5. Germline V gene sequence: CDR1 MNHEY, CDR2 SVGEGT. The CDR3 coding sequence is TGTGCCAGCAGTCGGACAGGGGAGGGTGAAAAACTGTTTTTT. As protein: CASSRTGEGEKLFF.

The chain links TRBV29-1 to TRBJ2-5, with D unclear. The CDR3 extends over 12 amino acids. Germline-derived CDR1 and CDR2 are SQVTM and ANQGSEA. Trimming shortened V by 3 bases and J by 7 bases, and 12 bases separated the two germline ends. In DNA form, the CDR3 reads TGCAGCGTTGAGGTGACCCCGGGGACCCAGTACTTC. Encoded protein: CSVEVTPGTQYF.

The rearrangement links TRBV29-1 to TRBJ2-7, with 13 bases lining up with TRBD2. The CDR3 loop spans 13 amino acids. Germline assignment: CDR1 SQVTM and CDR2 ANQGSEA. Trimming removed 6 bases from V and 5 bases from J; junction bases left unmatched: 4. The CDR3 region is CSVGLAGWDEQYF. DNA of the CDR3: TGCAGCGTGGGACTAGCGGGATGGGACGAGCAGTACTTC.

Comments on this clone: Other nucleotide sequences from this sample produce the same CDR3. This chain connects TRBV7-9 to TRBJ2-2; D is ambiguous. The CDR3 consists of 12 residues. Germline CDR1 and CDR2: SEHNR and FQNEAQ (reference sequence). Trimming stripped 1 base from V and 6 bases from J, with 3 bases between. This CDR3 is CASSLGPGELFF. The CDR3 DNA reads as TGTGCCAGCAGCTTAGGCCCCGGGGAGCTGTTTTTT.